The source of this TCR beta chain is a study of T-cell memory formation after mild COVID-19. Study-wide results and caveats: Researchers report contracting CD4+ clones mostly in CM and EM, with CD8+ clones in EMRA. Contracting clones, day 15 to 85, had balanced CD4/CD8, and later expanders favored CD4+. Among clones peaking at day 37 in the second wave, SARS-CoV-2 specificity remained unconfirmed.

As concerns this clonotype: Its target is unknown.

UMIs and sample barcodes were carried by the TCR alpha and TCR beta cDNA libraries that 5'RACE produced using constant-segment primers. Each CDR3 protein is one row after TCRdb ran MiXCR on the 5' RACE reads. The sample lists 95,000 to 120,000 distinct CDR3 sequences, about 20% seen once, with approximately 40% in the top ten. This CDR3 has 15 residues. Trimming shortened V by 4 bases and J by 5 bases, and 14 bases separated the two germline ends. In germline, CDR1 is MNHNY, CDR2 SVGAGI (reference sequence). The chain uses TRBV6-6 and TRBJ2-2, with D perhaps matching TRBD1 or TRBD2 (6 bases each). The sequence was obtained from a man aged 18 to 30 who had mild COVID-19 (a few samples of this study predate the infection). Cell type and time point are not known. Sample: PBMCs or a T cell subset sorted from them (not recorded which). The CDR3 coding sequence is TGTGCCAGCAGTTCGGGGGCTGGATTTACCGGGGAGCTGTTTTTT. Translation: CASSSGAGFTGELFF.